This is a list of T cell receptor beta chains from one sample in a study of patients and donors after allogeneic stem cell transplantation. TCRdb itself ran the RT-PCR reads through MiXCR, one entry per CDR3 protein. This sample has over 150,000 distinct CDR3 sequences, with roughly 31% found just once. The sequenced sample was blood, either unsorted or a sorted T cell fraction (not recorded which). The receptors stem from a human donor who was either an allogeneic HSCT recipient or a stem cell or donor lymphocyte infusion donor (not recorded which). It is not recorded whose cells these are; they may come from a transplant donor. The conserved cysteine and the conserved F or W are not part of the CDR3 here. Fields, in order: CDR3 protein, V gene, D gene, CDR3 length, J gene. The D gene is left open where the match is weak.

CDR3aa: ASSFRTGGNYGYT
v_gene: TRBV27
d_gene: TRBD1
len: 13
j_gene: TRBJ1-2

CDR3aa: SVRDIGEKLF
v_gene: TRBV29-1
d_gene: NA
len: 10
j_gene: TRBJ1-4

CDR3aa: ASSPWGSALSSGNTIY
v_gene: TRBV5-1
d_gene: NA
len: 16
j_gene: TRBJ1-3

CDR3aa: SARLGDTQY
v_gene: TRBV20-1
d_gene: NA
len: 9
j_gene: TRBJ2-3

CDR3aa: ATEPGQSYEQY
v_gene: TRBV10-3
d_gene: TRBD1
len: 11
j_gene: TRBJ2-7

CDR3aa: ASSQGASLRTDTQY
v_gene: TRBV4-3
d_gene: NA
len: 14
j_gene: TRBJ2-3

CDR3aa: ASSRGLDYNEQF
v_gene: TRBV6-1
d_gene: TRBD2
len: 12
j_gene: TRBJ2-1

CDR3aa: ASSKPSPGPPHPNYGYT
v_gene: TRBV6-1
d_gene: NA
len: 17
j_gene: TRBJ1-2

CDR3aa: ASSLEGYSYEQY
v_gene: TRBV5-5
d_gene: NA
len: 12
j_gene: TRBJ2-7

CDR3aa: ASSSTGRQNTEAF
v_gene: TRBV5-1
d_gene: NA
len: 13
j_gene: TRBJ1-1

CDR3aa: ASTRTLYSNQPQH
v_gene: TRBV12-3/TRBV12-4
d_gene: NA
len: 13
j_gene: TRBJ1-5

CDR3aa: SVDATDTQY
v_gene: TRBV29-1
d_gene: NA
len: 9
j_gene: TRBJ2-3

CDR3aa: ASSGLAGSSADTQY
v_gene: TRBV9
d_gene: TRBD2
len: 14
j_gene: TRBJ2-3

CDR3aa: ASSWTGYGYT
v_gene: TRBV5-1
d_gene: TRBD1
len: 10
j_gene: TRBJ1-2

CDR3aa: ASSLAGEGGEQF
v_gene: TRBV27
d_gene: TRBD2
len: 12
j_gene: TRBJ2-1

CDR3aa: ASSRTGPQPQH
v_gene: TRBV7-2
d_gene: TRBD1
len: 11
j_gene: TRBJ1-5

CDR3aa: ASGASGTSGRNTGELF
v_gene: TRBV2
d_gene: TRBD2
len: 16
j_gene: TRBJ2-2

CDR3aa: ASSPSPNTGELF
v_gene: TRBV5-1
d_gene: NA
len: 12
j_gene: TRBJ2-2

CDR3aa: ATISGRGGDTQY
v_gene: TRBV12-3/TRBV12-4
d_gene: TRBD2
len: 12
j_gene: TRBJ2-3

CDR3aa: SASSADTQY
v_gene: TRBV29-1
d_gene: NA
len: 9
j_gene: TRBJ2-3

CDR3aa: ASRLAGNSGNTIY
v_gene: TRBV12-3/TRBV12-4
d_gene: NA
len: 13
j_gene: TRBJ1-3

CDR3aa: ASRHSGNEQF
v_gene: TRBV7-6
d_gene: NA
len: 10
j_gene: TRBJ2-1

CDR3aa: ASSYSAGGGEQF
v_gene: TRBV6-5
d_gene: NA
len: 12
j_gene: TRBJ2-1

CDR3aa: ASSYADPRYEQY
v_gene: TRBV6-5
d_gene: NA
len: 12
j_gene: TRBJ2-7

CDR3aa: ASSRWTGDNQPQH
v_gene: TRBV7-2
d_gene: TRBD1
len: 13
j_gene: TRBJ1-5

CDR3aa: SASPGLAAYEQY
v_gene: TRBV20-1
d_gene: TRBD2
len: 12
j_gene: TRBJ2-7

CDR3aa: ASSSRGGQPQH
v_gene: TRBV7-3
d_gene: TRBD1
len: 11
j_gene: TRBJ1-5

CDR3aa: ASSLSGSGGYT
v_gene: TRBV7-9
d_gene: NA
len: 11
j_gene: TRBJ1-2

CDR3aa: ATRGFENTEAF
v_gene: TRBV24-1
d_gene: NA
len: 11
j_gene: TRBJ1-1

CDR3aa: ASSLRLAGRYNEQF
v_gene: TRBV12-3/TRBV12-4
d_gene: TRBD2
len: 14
j_gene: TRBJ2-1

CDR3aa: ASTPGEYYGYGYT
v_gene: TRBV6-5
d_gene: NA
len: 13
j_gene: TRBJ1-2

CDR3aa: ASSPTGNTIY
v_gene: TRBV12-3/TRBV12-4
d_gene: NA
len: 10
j_gene: TRBJ1-3

CDR3aa: ATSDSSSGTRNEQF
v_gene: TRBV24-1
d_gene: TRBD2
len: 14
j_gene: TRBJ2-1

CDR3aa: ASLPTGEGTGELF
v_gene: TRBV14
d_gene: NA
len: 13
j_gene: TRBJ2-2

CDR3aa: ASIAGGVPGELF
v_gene: TRBV27
d_gene: TRBD2
len: 12
j_gene: TRBJ2-2

CDR3aa: ASTPFRLAGISGANVLT
v_gene: TRBV6-2/TRBV6-3
d_gene: TRBD2
len: 17
j_gene: TRBJ2-6

CDR3aa: ASSQEVDQPQH
v_gene: TRBV3-1
d_gene: NA
len: 11
j_gene: TRBJ1-5

CDR3aa: ASSLGQGTFYGYT
v_gene: TRBV27
d_gene: NA
len: 13
j_gene: TRBJ1-2

CDR3aa: ASERGETQY
v_gene: TRBV11-2
d_gene: NA
len: 9
j_gene: TRBJ2-5

CDR3aa: ASSLDDQPQH
v_gene: TRBV5-6
d_gene: NA
len: 10
j_gene: TRBJ1-5

CDR3aa: ASSLGGGRSNQPQH
v_gene: TRBV12-3/TRBV12-4
d_gene: NA
len: 14
j_gene: TRBJ1-5

CDR3aa: ASSQGSETQY
v_gene: TRBV14
d_gene: NA
len: 10
j_gene: TRBJ2-5

CDR3aa: SVLSYYRDPRGYT
v_gene: TRBV29-1
d_gene: NA
len: 13
j_gene: TRBJ1-2

CDR3aa: ASSYGLTFSYNEQF
v_gene: TRBV11-1
d_gene: NA
len: 14
j_gene: TRBJ2-1

CDR3aa: SASRTYGYT
v_gene: TRBV20-1
d_gene: NA
len: 9
j_gene: TRBJ1-2

CDR3aa: ASSSPRINEQF
v_gene: TRBV7-9
d_gene: NA
len: 11
j_gene: TRBJ2-1

CDR3aa: ASSWAGQHTEAF
v_gene: TRBV11-2
d_gene: NA
len: 12
j_gene: TRBJ1-1

CDR3aa: ASSVQLAGAVDTQY
v_gene: TRBV7-9
d_gene: TRBD2
len: 14
j_gene: TRBJ2-3

CDR3aa: SAIGEMVTGINSPLH
v_gene: TRBV20-1
d_gene: NA
len: 15
j_gene: TRBJ1-6

CDR3aa: ASSVRDVNQPQH
v_gene: TRBV12-3/TRBV12-4
d_gene: NA
len: 12
j_gene: TRBJ1-5

CDR3aa: ASSLKGTAGEQF
v_gene: TRBV7-2
d_gene: NA
len: 12
j_gene: TRBJ2-1

CDR3aa: ASSFRYGRGNEQF
v_gene: TRBV7-3
d_gene: TRBD2
len: 13
j_gene: TRBJ2-1

CDR3aa: SARQGSYGYT
v_gene: TRBV20-1
d_gene: NA
len: 10
j_gene: TRBJ1-2

CDR3aa: AISEQGRGQETQY
v_gene: TRBV10-3
d_gene: TRBD1
len: 13
j_gene: TRBJ2-5

CDR3aa: SASDVGHRGEQY
v_gene: TRBV20-1
d_gene: NA
len: 12
j_gene: TRBJ2-7

CDR3aa: ASSTGQGGFYGYT
v_gene: TRBV6-1
d_gene: TRBD1
len: 13
j_gene: TRBJ1-2

CDR3aa: ASSRTSGANTGEPF
v_gene: TRBV5-4
d_gene: TRBD2
len: 14
j_gene: TRBJ2-2